These T cell receptor beta chains were read from a single sample in a study of graft-versus-host responses after intestinal transplantation. Generated by immunoSEQ multiplex PCR, the TCRdb table keeps only in-frame clones and is missing some. The sample contains some 22,000 clones, approximately 90% of which appear only once. Sequencing was performed on PBMCs, taken roughly 41 days after intestinal transplant. These receptor sequences come from a human patient who received an intestinal transplant, so some T cells may come from the graft donor. Each CDR3 is given with its conserved first and last residue. D genes are given only for firm matches. Rows may omit the clone size; those that give it use once, few, many or a size class.

V	D	size	J	CDR3	DNA
TRBV6-1	NA	NA	TRBJ2-1	CASSEADSYNEQFF	TGTGCCAGCAGTGAAGCGGACTCCTACAATGAGCAGTTCTTC
TRBV27	TRBD2	NA	TRBJ2-3	CASSDAGTTPDTQYF	TGTGCCAGCAGCGATGCCGGGACTACCCCAGATACGCAGTATTTT
TRBV9	TRBD2	NA	TRBJ2-5	CASSDSGREGETQYF	TGTGCCAGCAGCGACTCCGGGAGGGAGGGAGAGACCCAGTACTTC
TRBV5-1	TRBD1	NA	TRBJ1-1	CASSSPGQGALGNTEAFF	TGCGCCAGCAGCTCCCCCGGACAGGGGGCTCTTGGGAACACTGAAGCTTTCTTT
TRBV5-6	TRBD2	NA	TRBJ2-1	CASSPVMPIAGPDYNEQFF	TGTGCCAGCAGCCCGGTTATGCCTATAGCGGGGCCTGACTACAATGAGCAGTTCTTC
TRBV2	NA	NA	TRBJ1-5	CASSEWGSNQPQHF	TGTGCCAGCAGTGAGTGGGGGAGCAATCAGCCCCAGCATTTT
TRBV4-3	NA	few	TRBJ1-2	CASSQQGILYGYTF	TGCGCCAGCAGCCAACAGGGAATCCTCTATGGCTACACCTTC
TRBV7-8	TRBD1	NA	TRBJ2-3	CASSDLQGASADTQYF	TGTGCCAGCAGCGACCTCCAGGGGGCGAGCGCAGATACGCAGTATTTT
TRBV4-2	TRBD2	NA	TRBJ2-7	CASSSSDGLAGSWNEQYF	TGTGCCAGCAGCTCCTCGGACGGGCTAGCGGGGTCTTGGAACGAGCAGTACTTC
TRBV4-2	TRBD2	NA	TRBJ2-7	CASSQKREYYEQYF	TGTGCCAGCAGCCAAAAGCGGGAGTATTACGAGCAGTACTTC
TRBV28	NA	NA	TRBJ1-2	CATIPLHRDYGYTF	TGTGCCACGATCCCCCTCCACAGGGACTATGGCTACACCTTC
TRBV11-2	TRBD2	NA	TRBJ2-1	CATRGLAGGPGIYNEQFF	TGTGCCACCAGGGGACTAGCGGGAGGGCCGGGAATCTACAATGAGCAGTTCTTC
TRBV4-1	NA	NA	TRBJ2-5	CASSQDRVWVQETQYF	TGCGCCAGCAGCCAAGATAGGGTGTGGGTGCAAGAGACCCAGTACTTC
TRBV15	TRBD1	NA	TRBJ1-2	CATSRLSGQLYGYTF	TGTGCCACCAGCAGACTCTCGGGACAGCTCTATGGCTACACCTTC
TRBV7-8	NA	NA	TRBJ2-7	CASSLSPSGLEQYF	TGTGCCAGCAGCCTTAGCCCCTCGGGATTGGAGCAGTACTTC